This T cell receptor beta chain was captured by sequencing in a study of early T cells in non-severe SARS-CoV-2 infection. TCRdb redid the calling of the 5' RACE reads with MiXCR, one entry per CDR3 protein. The data contain some 27,000 distinct CDR3 sequences, 4.6% of them singletons. This clonotype was counted ten times or more. The sample comprised whole blood. This sequence originates from an adult who was a healthcare worker with PCR-confirmed SARS-CoV-2 infection or an uninfected control (not recorded which).

The CDR3 loop reads CASSSMGQGGETQYF. The CDR3, as DNA: TGCGCCAGCAGCTCGATGGGACAGGGGGGAGAGACCCAGTACTTC. The rearrangement uses TRBV5-1 and TRBJ2-5; 11 bases agree with TRBD1. Looked up from germline, CDR1 is SGHRS and CDR2 is YFSETQ. J lost 4 bases, V lost 3 bases, and 5 bases had no gene match. The CDR3 loop spans 15 amino acids.